This TCR beta chain was found in a study of blood T cells in healthy people across ages. A second PCR, run for about 6 to 11 cycles, used a sample-barcoded 5' primer plus a J-beta primer mix. TCRdb reanalysed the 5' RACE reads using MiXCR and keeps one entry per CDR3 protein. Here the sample spans 1.5 million to 1.9 million distinct CDR3 sequences, 42% being singletons. Trimming shortened V by 4 bases and J by 2 bases, and 11 bases separated the two germline ends. The germline V gene has CDR1 LGHNT and CDR2 FRNRAP. This CDR3 spans 14 amino acids. Sample: blood. V and J are TRBV12-5 and TRBJ2-5, with D perhaps matching TRBD2 (6 bases). The sequence came from a woman between 18 and 29 years old in good health. The CDR3 sequence is CASGSRDWQETQYF. As DNA, the CDR3 is TGTGCTAGTGGTTCCCGGGACTGGCAAGAGACCCAGTACTTC.